This passage covers 20 T cell receptor beta chains from one sample sequenced in a study of CD8+ T cells in alopecia areata. Extraction and reverse transcription of RNA yielded cDNA as the sequencing template. The table came from immunoSEQ multiplex PCR; TCRdb's copy has only in-frame clones and leaves some out. The sample records approximately 150,000 clones, 45% to 60% being singletons. Source material: CD4+ T cells sorted from blood. All receptors come from a human donor with alopecia areata.

This chain's CDR3 is CASSLLRASTEAFF. The CDR3, as DNA: TGTGCCAGCAGCTTACTCAGGGCTTCCACTGAAGCTTTCTTT. V is TRBV11-2 and J is TRBJ1-1, with a possible D match to TRBD1 (5 bases). Trimming cost V 2 bases and J 4 bases, with 11 bases left between them. Germline-derived CDR1 and CDR2 are SGHAT and FQNNGV. The CDR3 is 14 residues long.

The V call is TRBV9, the J call TRBJ2-7; TRBD2 aligns across 13 bases. Unmatched junction bases numbered 7, after V lost 4 bases and J lost 6 bases. Per germline, CDR1 SGDLS and CDR2 YYNGEE. The CDR3 sequence is 15 residues long. CDR3 in amino acids: CASSSGTSGIFEQYF. The CDR3 coding sequence is TGTGCCAGCAGCTCGGGGACTAGCGGGATATTCGAGCAGTACTTC.

This clone appeared a single time. This sequence joins TRBV5-1 and TRBJ2-1; D remains ambiguous. The CDR3 totals 14 residues. V lost 2 bases and J lost 9, with 15 bases in between. Germline V gene sequence: CDR1 SGHRS, CDR2 YFSETQ. The CDR3 sequence: CASSFDLGTGEQFF. The CDR3, as DNA: TGCGCCAGCAGCTTCGACCTGGGAACGGGTGAGCAGTTCTTC.

The chain carries TRBV19 and TRBJ2-7, with 9 bases lining up with TRBD1. Germline V CDR1 and CDR2: LNHDA, SQIVND (reference sequence). The CDR3 runs to 15 residues. J gave up 7 bases and V 2 bases, and 9 bases lay outside the gene matches. For the CDR3, the DNA is TGTGCCAGTAGTATACGGGACAGGGATGTTCGGGAGCAGTACTTC. This gives the protein CASSIRDRDVREQYF.

The rearrangement joins TRBV2 to TRBJ2-1, with D perhaps TRBD2 (5 bases). CDR1 and CDR2 (germline): SNHLY, FYNNEI. The V gene lost 8 bases and the J gene lost 0 bases, with 14 bases spanning the gap. The CDR3 runs to 15 residues. CDR3 DNA: TGTGCCAGCCTGTCCGAGCGGAGCTCCTACAATGAGCAGTTCTTC. It yields the protein CASLSERSSYNEQFF.

This clone was counted only a few times. CDR3 in DNA: TGTGCCAGCAGTGGAAGGGCTAGCGGCACAGATACGCAGTATTTT. Translated: CASSGRASGTDTQYF. The rearrangement links TRBV2 to TRBJ2-3; weak D call: TRBD2 (6 bases). The CDR3 has 15 residues. Germline loops: CDR1 SNHLY, CDR2 FYNNEI. Trimming took 4 bases from V and 1 from J, leaving 12 bases between them.

Only a few counts were recorded for this clone. The rearrangement uses TRBV28 and TRBJ2-5; D is undetermined. This CDR3 comprises 16 residues. Deletions cut 5 bases from V and 9 bases from J, with 25 bases between. CDR1 is MDHEN and CDR2 is SYDVKM in the germline V gene. CDR3 amino acids: CASSPLGQDRRGPQYF. DNA for the CDR3: TGTGCCAGCAGTCCCCTTGGGCAGGACCGGCGTGGGCCCCAGTACTTC.

This chain links TRBV19 with TRBJ2-1; D call uncertain. The CDR3 spans 11 residues. Germline V gives CDR1 LNHDA, CDR2 SQIVND (reference sequence). Trimming removed 5 bases at V and 7 bases at J, with 6 bases between. CDR3 loop: CASSGWNEQFF. The CDR3 bases are TGTGCCAGTAGTGGATGGAATGAGCAGTTCTTC.

The sample holds a few counts of this clone. The chain has TRBV6-5 and TRBJ2-3; no clear D. V lost 6 bases to trimming and J lost 0 bases, with 7 bases between them. The CDR3 length is 13 residues. CDR1 MNHEY and CDR2 SVGAGI come from the germline V gene. The DNA of the CDR3 is TGTGCCAGCAGATCCCAGAGCACAGATACGCAGTATTTT. Its translation is CASRSQSTDTQYF.

The chain combines TRBV29-1 with TRBJ1-1; D perhaps matches TRBD1 (5 bases). Germline CDR1 and CDR2: SQVTM and ANQGSEA. This CDR3 spans 14 amino acids. V dropped 7 bases and J dropped 0 bases, with 15 bases sitting between them. The CDR3 is CSAVGTDLNTEAFF. In DNA form, the CDR3 reads TGCAGCGCGGTGGGGACGGATTTGAACACTGAAGCTTTCTTT.

Ten or more counts support this clone. This chain joins TRBV7-2 and TRBJ2-3; D remains ambiguous. V lost 3 bases and J lost 2, with 9 bases in between. The CDR3 has 14 amino acids. Germline assignment: CDR1 SGHTA and CDR2 FQGNSA. CDR3 sequence: CASSFGQNTDTQYF. In nucleotides, the CDR3 is TGTGCCAGCAGCTTCGGCCAAAACACAGATACGCAGTATTTT.

A few counts support this clone. The gene calls are TRBV7-2 and TRBJ2-5; no reliable D call. This CDR3 has 12 residues. CDR1 SGHTA and CDR2 FQGNSA come from the germline V gene. V gave up 4 bases and J gave up 0 bases, with 3 bases separating them. The CDR3 DNA sequence: TGTGCCAGCAGCTCCGACCAAGAGACCCAGTACTTC. Translation gives CASSSDQETQYF.

This chain connects TRBV6-5 to TRBJ2-7, with 9 positions matching TRBD1. CDR1 is MNHEY and CDR2 is SVGAGI in the germline V gene. This CDR3 has 15 residues. V lost 0 bases and J lost 1; bases outside the gene matches: 1. Here the CDR3 reads CASSYSGQGSYEQYF. For the CDR3, the DNA is TGTGCCAGCAGTTACTCGGGACAGGGATCCTACGAGCAGTACTTC.

This clone was found a few times. The chain uses TRBV27 and TRBJ2-3, with 13 bases fitting TRBD2. The CDR3 sequence is 18 residues long. CDR1 MNHEY and CDR2 SMNVEV come from the germline V gene (reference sequence). Trimming took 3 bases from V and 1 from J; bases not matched to a gene: 7. CDR3 DNA: TGTGCCAGCAGTTTGCAAAGACTAGCGGGAGGCGGCACAGATACGCAGTATTTT. It yields the protein CASSLQRLAGGGTDTQYF.

The V gene is TRBV4-1, the J gene TRBJ1-2; 9 bases line up with TRBD1. The CDR3 is made up of 15 amino acids. Germline assignment: CDR1 MGHRA and CDR2 YSYEKL. The V gene end was trimmed by 2 bases and the J gene end by 5 bases; junction bases not matched to a gene: 6. Here the CDR3 reads CASSQPMTGGYGYTF. DNA of the CDR3: TGCGCCAGCAGCCAACCTATGACAGGGGGGTATGGCTACACCTTC.

In this sample, this clone turned up a few times. V usage is TRBV27 and J usage is TRBJ2-7, with 8 bases that match TRBD2. The CDR3 covers 15 residues. Germline CDR1 and CDR2: MNHEY and SMNVEV (reference sequence). Germline trimming cut 5 bases from V and 2 bases from J; bases unmatched to any gene: 8. The CDR3 protein is CASSSRGGLTYEQYF. The CDR3 coding sequence is TGTGCCAGCAGTAGCCGGGGGGGGCTTACCTACGAGCAGTACTTC.

The chain links TRBV30 to TRBJ2-6, with unresolved D. V was clipped by 0 bases and J by 0 bases, with 6 bases between them. Germline V CDR1 and CDR2: GTSNPN, SVGIG (reference sequence). The CDR3 is 15 amino acids. The CDR3 loop is CAWSVGFSGANVLTF. The CDR3 region has the DNA TGTGCCTGGAGTGTAGGTTTCTCTGGGGCCAACGTCCTGACTTTC.

The table lists this clone with a few counts. The rearrangement joins TRBV7-2 to TRBJ2-7; possibly TRBD1 for D (6 bases). The ends were cut back, 5 bases at V and 6 bases at J, with 8 bases in the middle. CDR3 length: 11 amino acids. CDR1 is SGHTA and CDR2 is FQGNSA in the germline V gene. The CDR3 DNA is TGTGCCAGCAGCGGCAGGGGCGAGCAGTACTTC. Its protein product is CASSGRGEQYF.

The chain carries TRBV14 and TRBJ1-2; D call uncertain. The germline V and J ends were trimmed by 5 bases and 3 bases, with 10 bases remaining between them. Germline-derived CDR1 and CDR2 are SGHDN and FVKESK. CDR3 length: 13 amino acids. As DNA, the CDR3 is TGTGCCAGCAGCGCGAATCAGGACTATGGCTACACCTTC. Its translation is CASSANQDYGYTF.

The chain employs TRBV29-1 and TRBJ1-1; D is ambiguous. From germline, CDR1 is SQVTM and CDR2 ANQGSEA. Trimming stripped 6 bases from V and 6 bases from J, with 14 bases between. The CDR3 is 12 amino acids. The CDR3 loop is CSVLGGLSEAFF. The CDR3 DNA reads TGCAGCGTCCTCGGCGGATTGTCTGAAGCTTTCTTT.